The rows below give T cell receptor beta chains drawn from one sample of a study of T cell responses to AZD1222 COVID-19 vaccine. Libraries were prepared by immunoSEQ multiplex PCR; TCRdb keeps only in-frame clonotypes and omits some of them. The sample carries about 160,000 clones, 85% to 90% recorded once. The material was peripheral blood, obtained 28 days after the second AZD1222 dose. The receptors come from an adult who received the AZD1222 COVID-19 vaccine. Both conserved end residues are part of each CDR3. D genes are given only for firm matches.

D: TRBD2
V: TRBV5-1
J: TRBJ2-5
CDR3: CASSPADGGGETQYF

D: .
V: TRBV6-2/TRBV6-3
J: TRBJ2-5
CDR3: CASSSDRTRKGETQYF

D: .
V: TRBV18
J: TRBJ1-1
CDR3: CASVSDRRNTEAFF

D: .
V: TRBV7-6
J: TRBJ1-1
CDR3: CASSTGASGYANTEAFF

D: .
V: TRBV18
J: TRBJ1-2
CDR3: CASSPPGLEGYTF

D: .
V: TRBV9
J: TRBJ1-1
CDR3: CASSVDPGGTEAFF

D: .
V: TRBV5-1
J: TRBJ2-7
CDR3: CASSVQAGAYEQYF

D: .
V: TRBV30
J: TRBJ1-1
CDR3: CAWRDNTEAFF

D: .
V: TRBV25-1
J: TRBJ1-6
CDR3: CASSESDGLTLHF

D: .
V: TRBV6-5
J: TRBJ2-1
CDR3: CASSYKENNEQFF

D: TRBD1
V: TRBV19
J: TRBJ1-2
CDR3: CASNPPNTGGNYGYTF

D: TRBD1
V: TRBV29-1
J: TRBJ2-7
CDR3: CSVRGQGGYEQYF

D: .
V: TRBV27
J: TRBJ1-5
CDR3: CASSAGGQQGPQHF

D: .
V: TRBV3-1/TRBV3-2
J: TRBJ2-7
CDR3: CASSQVAGLTYEQYF

D: TRBD2
V: TRBV13
J: TRBJ2-7
CDR3: CASSLGGGASYEQYF